This T cell receptor beta chain was found in a study of cytomegalovirus exposure and HLA in healthy donors. For the study at large: HLA-typed donors contributed 65 million to 95 million unique TCRs, which were held in an early data release. The Caucasian-associated ancestry cluster held roughly 84% of around 380 genotyped donors.

The PCR contained 60 Vbeta and 13 Jbeta primers. The data were produced by immunoSEQ multiplex PCR, yet TCRdb's version contains in-frame clones alone and is incomplete. The table has about 180,000 clones, roughly 86% seen once; the top ten hold 4.8%. The sequence was obtained from a girl aged 5-17 years in good health and CMV-seropositive. Material for sequencing was PBMCs.

CDR3 sequence (DNA): TGTGCCAGCAGCGTAGGGGGCGGGGAAGCCACAGATACGCAGTATTTT. Protein product: CASSVGGGEATDTQYF. The chain couples TRBV9 to TRBJ2-3; D might be TRBD2 (6 bases). This CDR3 is 16 amino acids long. Trimming cost V 0 bases and J 2 bases, with 13 bases left between them. Germline V gene data show CDR1 as SGDLS and CDR2 as YYNGEE.